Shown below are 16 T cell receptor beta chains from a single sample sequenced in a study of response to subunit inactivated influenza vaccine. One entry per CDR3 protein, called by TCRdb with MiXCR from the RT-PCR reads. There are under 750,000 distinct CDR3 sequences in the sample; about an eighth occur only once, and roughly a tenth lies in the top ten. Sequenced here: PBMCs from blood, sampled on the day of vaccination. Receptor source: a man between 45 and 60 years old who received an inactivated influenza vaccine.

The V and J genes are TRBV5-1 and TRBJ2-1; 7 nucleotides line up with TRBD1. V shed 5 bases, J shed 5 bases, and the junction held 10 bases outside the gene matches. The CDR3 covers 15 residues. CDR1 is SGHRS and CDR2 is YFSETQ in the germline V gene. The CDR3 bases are TGCGCCAGCAGAACTTACAGGGGCGCACACAATGAGCAGTTCTTC. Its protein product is CASRTYRGAHNEQFF.

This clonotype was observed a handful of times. This CDR3 reads CASSDGTGWQPQHF. The CDR3 nucleotides read TGTGCCAGCAGTGACGGGACAGGATGGCAGCCCCAGCATTTT. This sequence joins TRBV2 and TRBJ1-5, with TRBD1 identical over 8 bases. With V trimmed by 3 bases and J by 7 bases, 5 bases remained unmatched. From germline, CDR1 is SNHLY and CDR2 FYNNEI. The CDR3 is 14 residues long. Combining the CDR3 with reference TRBV2 and TRBJ1-5 gives the whole variable domain EPEVTQTPSHQVTQMGQEVILRCVPISNHLYFYWYRQILGQKVEFLVSFYNNEISEKSEIFDDQFSVERPDGSNFTLKIRSTKLEDSAMYFCASSDGTGWQPQHFGDGTRLSIL.

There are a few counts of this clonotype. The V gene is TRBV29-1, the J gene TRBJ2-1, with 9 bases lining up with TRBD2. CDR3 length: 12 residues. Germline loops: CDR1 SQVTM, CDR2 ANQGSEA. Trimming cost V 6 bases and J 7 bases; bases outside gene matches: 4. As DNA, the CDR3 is TGCAGCGTGTTAGCGGGAGTTAATGAGCAGTTCTTC. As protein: CSVLAGVNEQFF.

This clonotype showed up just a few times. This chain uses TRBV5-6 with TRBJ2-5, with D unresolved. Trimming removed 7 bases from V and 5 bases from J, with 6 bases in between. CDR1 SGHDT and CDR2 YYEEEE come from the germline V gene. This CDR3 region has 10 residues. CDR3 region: CASGRETQYF. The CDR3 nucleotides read TGTGCCAGCGGACGGGAGACCCAGTACTTC. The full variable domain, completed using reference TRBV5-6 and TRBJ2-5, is DAGVTQSPTHLIKTRGQQVTLRCSPKSGHDTVSWYQQALGQGPQFIFQYYEEEERQRGNFPDRFSGHQFPNYSSELNVNALLLGDSALYLCASGRETQYFGPGTRLLVL.

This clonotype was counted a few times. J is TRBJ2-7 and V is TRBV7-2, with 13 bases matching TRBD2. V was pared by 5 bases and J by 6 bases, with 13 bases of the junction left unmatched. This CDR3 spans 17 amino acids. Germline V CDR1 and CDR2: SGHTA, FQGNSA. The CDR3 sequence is CASSITSGGVPSSEQYF. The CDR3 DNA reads TGTGCCAGCAGCATAACTAGCGGGGGGGTTCCCTCGAGCGAGCAGTACTTC.

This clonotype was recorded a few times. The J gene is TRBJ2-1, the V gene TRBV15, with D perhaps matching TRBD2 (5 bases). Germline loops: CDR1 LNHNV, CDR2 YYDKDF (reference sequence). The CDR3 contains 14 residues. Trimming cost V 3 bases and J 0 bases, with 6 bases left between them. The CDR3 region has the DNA TGTGCCACCAGCAGCGGGGACTCCTACAATGAGCAGTTCTTC. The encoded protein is CATSSGDSYNEQFF.

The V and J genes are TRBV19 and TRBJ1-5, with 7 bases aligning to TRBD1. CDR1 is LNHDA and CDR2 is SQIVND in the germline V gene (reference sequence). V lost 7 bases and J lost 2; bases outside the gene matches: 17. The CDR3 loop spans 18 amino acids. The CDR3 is CASTPWFSEGAGNQPQHF. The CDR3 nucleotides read TGTGCCAGTACCCCGTGGTTCAGCGAGGGGGCGGGCAATCAGCCCCAGCATTTT.

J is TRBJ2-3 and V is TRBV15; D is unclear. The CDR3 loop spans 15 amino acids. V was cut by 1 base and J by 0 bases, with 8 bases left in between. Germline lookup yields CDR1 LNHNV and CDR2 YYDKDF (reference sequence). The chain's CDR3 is CATSRGPISTDTQYF. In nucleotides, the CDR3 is TGTGCCACCAGCAGAGGGCCGATAAGCACAGATACGCAGTATTTT. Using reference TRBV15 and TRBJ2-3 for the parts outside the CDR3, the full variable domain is DAMVIQNPRYQVTQFGKPVTLSCSQTLNHNVMYWYQQKSSQAPKLLFHYYDKDFNNEADTPDNFQSRRPNTSFCFLDIRSPGLGDTAMYLCATSRGPISTDTQYFGPGTRLTVL.

CDR3 coding DNA: TGCGCCAGCAGCCCGAAGGAGGGTAGGACACCCCTCCACTTT. Its translation is CASSPKEGRTPLHF. This rearrangement joins TRBV4-1 to TRBJ1-6; D gene ambiguous. This CDR3 region has 14 residues. The V and J ends lost 4 bases and 11 bases respectively, with 15 bases between them. Germline V gene sequence: CDR1 MGHRA, CDR2 YSYEKL.

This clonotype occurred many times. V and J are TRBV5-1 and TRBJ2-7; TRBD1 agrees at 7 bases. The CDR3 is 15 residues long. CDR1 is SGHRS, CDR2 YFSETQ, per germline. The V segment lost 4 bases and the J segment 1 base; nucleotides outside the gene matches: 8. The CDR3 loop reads CASSNGQVLSYEQYF. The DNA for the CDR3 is TGCGCCAGCAGCAATGGACAGGTGTTATCCTACGAGCAGTACTTC.

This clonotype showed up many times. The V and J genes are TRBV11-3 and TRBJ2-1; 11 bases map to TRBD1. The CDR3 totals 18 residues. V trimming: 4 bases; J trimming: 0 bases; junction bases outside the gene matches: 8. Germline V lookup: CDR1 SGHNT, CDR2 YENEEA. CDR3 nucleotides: TGTGCCAGCAGCTCCCGGGACAGGGGGTTAGACTCCTACAATGAGCAGTTCTTC. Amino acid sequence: CASSSRDRGLDSYNEQFF.

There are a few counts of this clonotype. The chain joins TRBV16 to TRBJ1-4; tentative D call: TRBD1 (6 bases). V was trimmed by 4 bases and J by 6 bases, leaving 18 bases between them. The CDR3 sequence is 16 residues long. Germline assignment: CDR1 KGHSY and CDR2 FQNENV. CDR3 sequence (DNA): TGTGCCAGCAGCCGGATTTCTACGGCAGGGGATGAAAAACTGTTTTTT. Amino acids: CASSRISTAGDEKLFF.

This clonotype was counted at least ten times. This chain's CDR3 is CASSFEQQETQYF. CDR3 nucleotide sequence: TGTGCCAGCAGTTTTGAGCAGCAAGAGACCCAGTACTTC. This chain links TRBV12-3 or TRBV12-4 with TRBJ2-5; no definite D call. The CDR3 spans 13 residues. Trimming cost V 3 bases and J 2 bases, with 7 bases left between them.

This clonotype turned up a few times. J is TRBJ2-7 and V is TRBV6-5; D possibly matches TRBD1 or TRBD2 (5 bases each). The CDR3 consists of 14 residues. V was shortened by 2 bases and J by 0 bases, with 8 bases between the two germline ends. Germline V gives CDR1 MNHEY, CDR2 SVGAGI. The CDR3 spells CASSYQGTSYEQYF. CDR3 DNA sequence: TGTGCCAGCAGTTACCAAGGGACCTCCTACGAGCAGTACTTC.

The CDR3 DNA reads TGTGCCAGCAGTGAAGGGGGGGACACTGAAGCTTTCTTT. It codes for CASSEGGDTEAFF. This chain connects TRBV2 to TRBJ1-1; TRBD1 is a possible D gene (5 bases). This CDR3 spans 13 amino acids. Trimming removed 1 base from V and 3 bases from J, with 6 bases in between. Germline V lookup: CDR1 SNHLY, CDR2 FYNNEI.

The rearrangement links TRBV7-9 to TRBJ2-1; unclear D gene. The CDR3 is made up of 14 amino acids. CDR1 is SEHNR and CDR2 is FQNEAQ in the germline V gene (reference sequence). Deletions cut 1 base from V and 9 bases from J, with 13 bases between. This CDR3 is CASSLESVYGEQFF. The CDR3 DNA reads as TGTGCCAGCAGCTTAGAGTCAGTTTACGGTGAGCAGTTCTTC.